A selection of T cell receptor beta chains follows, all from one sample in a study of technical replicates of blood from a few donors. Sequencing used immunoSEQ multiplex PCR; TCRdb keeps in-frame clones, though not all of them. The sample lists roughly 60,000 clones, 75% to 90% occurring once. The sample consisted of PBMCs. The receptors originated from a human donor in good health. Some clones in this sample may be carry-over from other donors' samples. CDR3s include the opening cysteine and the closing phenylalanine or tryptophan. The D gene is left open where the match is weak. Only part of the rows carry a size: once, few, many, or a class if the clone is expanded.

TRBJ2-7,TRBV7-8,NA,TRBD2,CASSPLAGVAGEQYF,TGTGCCAGCAGCCCGCTAGCGGGAGTGGCCGGCGAGCAGTACTTC
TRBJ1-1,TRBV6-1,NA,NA,CASSEARVWVLTEAFF,TGTGCCAGCAGTGAAGCGAGGGTATGGGTTCTCACTGAAGCTTTCTTT
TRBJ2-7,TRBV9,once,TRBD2,CASSPRLAGGLYEQYF,TGTGCCAGCAGCCCCCGACTAGCGGGGGGTCTCTACGAACAGTACTTC
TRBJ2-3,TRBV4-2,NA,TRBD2,CASSQDLTSGNTDTQYF,TGTGCCAGCAGCCAAGATTTAACTAGCGGGAACACAGATACGCAGTATTTT
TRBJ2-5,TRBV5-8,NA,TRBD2,CASDSGGAMETQYF,TGTGCCAGCGATAGCGGGGGGGCCATGGAGACCCAGTACTTC
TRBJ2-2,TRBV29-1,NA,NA,CSVVESGELFF,TGCAGCGTTGTCGAGAGCGGGGAGCTGTTTTTT
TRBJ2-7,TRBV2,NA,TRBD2,CASISGGSIKFEQYF,TGTGCCAGCATATCGGGCGGGAGTATAAAATTCGAGCAGTACTTC
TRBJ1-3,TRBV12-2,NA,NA,CASRSSTGPHGNTIYF,TGTGCAAGTCGCTCATCCACAGGGCCCCATGGAAACACCATATATTTT
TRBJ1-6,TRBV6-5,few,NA,CASMGAGGNSPLHF,TGTGCCAGCATGGGGGCCGGGGGGAATTCACCCCTCCACTTT
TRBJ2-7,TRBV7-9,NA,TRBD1,CASSLAPPAGQDNGEQYF,TGTGCCAGCAGCTTAGCCCCTCCGGCGGGACAGGACAATGGCGAGCAGTACTTC
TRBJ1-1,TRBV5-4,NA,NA,CASSLGKQPEAFF,TGTGCCAGCAGCTTGGGGAAACAGCCTGAAGCTTTCTTT
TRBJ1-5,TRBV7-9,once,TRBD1,CASRAGTGGNQPQHF,TGTGCCAGCAGGGCCGGGACAGGGGGCAATCAGCCCCAGCATTTT
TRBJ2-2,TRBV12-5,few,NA,CASAPRPAGTNTGELFF,TGTGCTAGTGCTCCCCGGCCGGCGGGAACGAACACCGGGGAGCTGTTTTTT
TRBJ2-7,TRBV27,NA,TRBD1,CASKGDRTYEQYF,TGTGCCAGCAAAGGGGACAGAACCTACGAGCAGTACTTC
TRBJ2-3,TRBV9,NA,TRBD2,CASNPGTSGRNTQYF,TGTGCCAGCAACCCAGGGACTAGCGGGAGAAATACGCAGTATTTT
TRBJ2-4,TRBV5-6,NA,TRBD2,CASSLGGRRDIQYF,TGTGCCAGCAGCCTGGGGGGGAGGAGAGACATTCAGTACTTC
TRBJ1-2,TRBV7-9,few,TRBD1,CASSLYKGTGGKVGYTF,TGTGCCAGCAGCTTATACAAGGGGACAGGGGGCAAGGTTGGCTACACCTTC
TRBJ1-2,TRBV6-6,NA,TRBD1,CASTKAGGSWGYTF,TGTGCCAGCACGAAAGCAGGGGGCTCCTGGGGCTACACCTTC
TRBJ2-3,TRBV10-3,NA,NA,CAISDYGGTDTQYF,TGTGCCATCAGTGACTACGGGGGCACAGATACGCAGTATTTT
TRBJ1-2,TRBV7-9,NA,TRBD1,CASSLYRRGKGYTF,TGTGCCAGCAGCTTATATCGCAGGGGGAAAGGCTACACCTTC
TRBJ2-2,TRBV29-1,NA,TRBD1,CSGGTGTGELFF,TGCAGCGGGGGGACAGGCACCGGGGAGCTGTTTTTT
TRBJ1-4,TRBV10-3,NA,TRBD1,CAISESPGGYEKLFF,TGTGCCATCAGTGAGTCGCCAGGGGGTTACGAAAAACTGTTTTTT
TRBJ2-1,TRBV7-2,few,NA,CASSTRGLAANEQFF,TGTGCCAGCAGCACCCGGGGGCTAGCGGCCAATGAGCAGTTCTTC
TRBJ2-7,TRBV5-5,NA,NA,CASSLNGYEQYF,TGTGCCAGCAGCTTGAACGGCTACGAGCAGTACTTC
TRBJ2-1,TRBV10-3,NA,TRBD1,CAIKGAFQDNEQFF,TGTGCCATCAAGGGGGCTTTTCAGGACAATGAGCAGTTCTTC
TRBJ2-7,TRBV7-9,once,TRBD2,CASSLVRAGGTYEQYF,TGTGCCAGCAGCTTAGTTCGAGCGGGAGGGACCTACGAGCAGTACTTC
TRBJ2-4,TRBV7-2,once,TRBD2,CASSKTSGGLAKNIQYF,TGTGCCAGCAGCAAGACTAGCGGGGGTTTAGCCAAAAACATTCAGTACTTC
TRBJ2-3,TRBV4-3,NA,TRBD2,CASSQDQLAGVTDTQYF,TGCGCCAGCAGCCAAGATCAACTAGCGGGAGTGACAGATACGCAGTATTTT
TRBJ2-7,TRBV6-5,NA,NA,CASRRDYEQYF,TGTGCCAGCAGGCGGGACTACGAGCAGTACTTC
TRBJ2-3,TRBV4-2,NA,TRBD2,CASSPTLAGIGNTQYF,TGTGCCAGCAGCCCAACACTAGCGGGAATCGGTAATACGCAGTATTTT
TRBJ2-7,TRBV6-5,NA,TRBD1,CASRWTGLHYEQYF,TGTGCCAGCAGATGGACAGGCTTACACTACGAGCAGTACTTC
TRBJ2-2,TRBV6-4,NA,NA,CASSDSTGHTGELFF,TGTGCCAGCAGTGACTCTACAGGGCACACCGGGGAGCTGTTTTTT
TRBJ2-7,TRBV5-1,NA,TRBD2,CASSLTSGSYEQYF,TGCGCCAGCAGCTTGACTAGCGGGTCCTACGAGCAGTACTTC
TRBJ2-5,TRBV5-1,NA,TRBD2,CASSLEASGGQETQYF,TGCGCCAGCAGCTTGGAGGCTAGCGGGGGTCAAGAGACCCAGTACTTC